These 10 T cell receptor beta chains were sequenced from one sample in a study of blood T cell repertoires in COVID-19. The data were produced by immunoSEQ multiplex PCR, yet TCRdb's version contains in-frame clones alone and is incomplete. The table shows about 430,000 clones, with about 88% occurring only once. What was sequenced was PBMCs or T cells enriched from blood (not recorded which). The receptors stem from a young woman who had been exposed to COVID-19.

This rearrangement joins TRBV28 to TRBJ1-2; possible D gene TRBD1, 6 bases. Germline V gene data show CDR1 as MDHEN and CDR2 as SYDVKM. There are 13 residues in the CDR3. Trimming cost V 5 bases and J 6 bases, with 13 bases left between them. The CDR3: CASSRRGRHGYTF. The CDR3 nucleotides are TGTGCCAGCAGTCGCAGGGGTCGCCATGGCTACACCTTC.

CDR3 DNA sequence: TGTGCCAGTAGTATACTCCACCGCGGCCGGGACTATGGCTACACCTTC. Protein product: CASSILHRGRDYGYTF. This sequence joins TRBV19 and TRBJ1-2; no firm D call. This CDR3 has 16 residues. CDR1 and CDR2 from the germline V gene are LNHDA and SQIVND (reference sequence). The V gene lost 2 bases and the J gene lost 3 bases, with 16 bases spanning the gap.

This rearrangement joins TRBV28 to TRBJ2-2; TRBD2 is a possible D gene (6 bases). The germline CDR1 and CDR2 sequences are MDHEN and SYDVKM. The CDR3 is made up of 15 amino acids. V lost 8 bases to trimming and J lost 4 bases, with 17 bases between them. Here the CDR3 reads CASGSTGLTTGELFF. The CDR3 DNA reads TGTGCCAGCGGATCTACGGGACTTACCACCGGGGAGCTGTTTTTT.

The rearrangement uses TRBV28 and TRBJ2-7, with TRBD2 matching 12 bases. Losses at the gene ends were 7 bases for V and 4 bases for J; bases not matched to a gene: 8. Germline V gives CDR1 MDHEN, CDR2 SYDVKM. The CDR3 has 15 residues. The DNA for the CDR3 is TGTGCCAGCAATCCAGGACTAGCGGGATTATACGAGCAGTACTTC. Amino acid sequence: CASNPGLAGLYEQYF. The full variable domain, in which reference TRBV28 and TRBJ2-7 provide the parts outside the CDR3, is DVKVTQSSRYLVKRTGEKVFLECVQDMDHENMFWYRQDPGLGLRLIYFSYDVKMKEKGDIPEGYSVSREKKERFSLILESASTNQTSMYLCASNPGLAGLYEQYFGPGTRLTVT.

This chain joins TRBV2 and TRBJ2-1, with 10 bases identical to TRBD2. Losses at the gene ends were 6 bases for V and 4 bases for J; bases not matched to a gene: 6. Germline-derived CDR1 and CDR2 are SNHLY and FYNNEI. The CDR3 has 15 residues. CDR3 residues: CASSGLAGAYNEQFF. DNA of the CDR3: TGTGCCAGCAGCGGCCTAGCGGGAGCATACAATGAGCAGTTCTTC.

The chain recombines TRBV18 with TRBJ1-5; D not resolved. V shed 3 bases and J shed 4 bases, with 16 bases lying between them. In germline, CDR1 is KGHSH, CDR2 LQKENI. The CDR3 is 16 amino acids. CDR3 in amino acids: CASSPPSSNGNQPQHF. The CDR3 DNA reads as TGTGCCAGCTCACCGCCGAGCAGTAACGGGAATCAGCCCCAGCATTTT.

The CDR3 bases are TGTGCCAGCAGCGTAGCGAGTGAGGGACTTTTAGGCTACACCTTC. It is translated as CASSVASEGLLGYTF. This rearrangement joins TRBV9 to TRBJ1-2, with D possibly matching TRBD1 (5 bases). The germline CDR1 and CDR2 sequences are SGDLS and YYNGEE. V was trimmed by 0 bases and J by 8 bases, leaving 17 bases between them. The CDR3 is made up of 15 amino acids. Full variable domain (remainder filled in from reference TRBV9 and TRBJ1-2): DSGVTQTPKHLITATGQRVTLRCSPRSGDLSVYWYQQSLDQGLQFLIQYYNGEERAKGNILERFSAQQFPDLHSELNLSSLELGDSALYFCASSVASEGLLGYTFGSGTRLTVV.

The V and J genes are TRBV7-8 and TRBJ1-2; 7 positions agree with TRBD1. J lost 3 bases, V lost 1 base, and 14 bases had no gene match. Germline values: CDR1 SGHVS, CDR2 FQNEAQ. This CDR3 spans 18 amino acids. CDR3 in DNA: TGTGCCAGCAGCTTAGGGCCGTGGGGGGACAGTAAAGACTATGGCTACACCTTC. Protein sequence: CASSLGPWGDSKDYGYTF.

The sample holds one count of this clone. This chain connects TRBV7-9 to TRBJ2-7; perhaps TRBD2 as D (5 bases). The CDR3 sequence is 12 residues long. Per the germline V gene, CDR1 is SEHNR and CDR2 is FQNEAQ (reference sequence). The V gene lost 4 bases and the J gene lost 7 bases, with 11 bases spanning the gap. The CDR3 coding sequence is TGTGCCAGCAGCTCAGGCGGGCGTGAGCAGTACTTC. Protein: CASSSGGREQYF.

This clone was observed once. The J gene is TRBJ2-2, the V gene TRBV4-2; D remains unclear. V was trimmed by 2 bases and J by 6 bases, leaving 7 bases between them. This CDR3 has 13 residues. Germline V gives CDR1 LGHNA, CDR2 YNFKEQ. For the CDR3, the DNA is TGTGCCAGCAGCCAACCTCTAGCCGGGGAGCTGTTTTTT. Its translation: CASSQPLAGELFF.